The sample holds a few counts of the clone carrying this T cell receptor beta chain. This could be a read error, since a much larger clone is one nucleotide away. The conserved final phenylalanine or tryptophan is absent from the CDR3, which likely points to a read error. These data belong to a study of molecular identifiers for immune sequencing clone quantification. Germline CDR1 is MNHEY and CDR2 is SMNVEV (reference sequence). The CDR3 contains 14 residues. V was clipped by 4 bases and J by 2 bases; unmatched bases: 4. TCRdb fed the PCR reads into MiXCR, producing one record per CDR3 protein. The data hold approximately 9,800 distinct CDR3 sequences, with 19% observed a single time.

The sequence derives from a human donor in good health. Some libraries in this study had Jurkat cell RNA spiked in. This chain connects TRBV27 to TRBJ2-7; 8 nucleotides match TRBD2. Sample: naive CD8+ T cells from blood, with Jurkat cell RNA spiked in. Described subset: FACS-sorted CD8+CD4-CCR7+CD45RA+ naive T cells. The CDR3 coding sequence is TGTGCCAGCAGTTACAGCGGGGGAACCTACGAGCAGTACTCC. This sequence encodes CASSYSGGTYEQYS.